These 25 T cell receptor beta chains came from one sample sequenced in a study of blood T cells in healthy people across ages. Next came a second PCR, run for 7 to 11 cycles, which used a sample-barcoded 5' primer along with a J-beta primer mix. MiXCR, applied by TCRdb to the 5' RACE reads, yields one record per CDR3 protein. Here the sample spans roughly 800,000 distinct CDR3 sequences, over 45% being singletons. The sample comprised blood. These receptors were collected from a man aged 30 to 45 in good health.

This clonotype was seen a handful of times. The chain carries TRBV29-1 and TRBJ1-2; 9 nucleotides align to TRBD1. The length of the CDR3 is 12 residues. Looked up from germline, CDR1 is SQVTM and CDR2 is ANQGSEA. With V trimmed by 6 bases and J by 8 bases, 7 bases remained unmatched. The CDR3 bases are TGCAGCGTGCGGGACAGGGCTTGGGGCTACACCTTC. It codes for CSVRDRAWGYTF.

The V and J genes are TRBV6-2 or TRBV6-3 and TRBJ2-1; the D gene is possibly TRBD2 (6 bases). This CDR3 has 14 residues. V dropped 4 bases and J dropped 10 bases, with 17 bases sitting between them. Germline V lookup: CDR1 MNHEY, CDR2 SVGEGT. This CDR3 is CASSLGLVLGEQFF. CDR3 bases: TGTGCCAGCAGTTTGGGACTGGTGTTAGGAGAGCAGTTCTTC.

This sequence joins TRBV7-9 and TRBJ2-5; D gene uncertain. Germline CDR1 is SEHNR and CDR2 is FQNEAQ (reference sequence). V lost 8 bases, J lost 5 bases, and 12 bases lay in between. There are 12 residues in the CDR3. In DNA, the CDR3 is TGTGCCAGCCGGCTAAGCACGGAGACCCAGTACTTC. It translates to CASRLSTETQYF.

The chain couples TRBV6-2 or TRBV6-3 to TRBJ2-5; D is perhaps TRBD2 (6 bases). CDR1 and CDR2 (germline): MNHEY, SVGEGT. V lost 8 bases, J lost 9 bases, and 10 bases lay in between. The CDR3 is 10 amino acids. The CDR3 spells CASSREAQYF. In nucleotides, the CDR3 is TGTGCCAGCTCTAGGGAGGCCCAGTACTTC.

The chain has TRBV20-1 and TRBJ2-3; D is possibly TRBD1 (6 bases). Looked up from germline, CDR1 is DFQATT and CDR2 is SNEGSKA (reference sequence). Trimming pared 3 bases from V and 2 bases from J, leaving 15 bases between. The CDR3 covers 15 residues. CDR3 coding DNA: TGCAGTGCTAGCCTTATCCCAGGGGTCACAGATACGCAGTATTTT. The encoded protein is CSASLIPGVTDTQYF.

This clonotype was observed many times. J is TRBJ2-4 and V is TRBV12-3 or TRBV12-4; TRBD2 might be the D (6 bases). This CDR3 has 11 amino acids. Trimming stripped 4 bases from V and 13 bases from J, with 11 bases between. DNA of the CDR3: TGTGCCAGCAGTTGGGCAGGGAGGCAGTACTTC. Translating gives CASSWAGRQYF.

This clonotype was seen only a few times. CDR3 sequence: CASSTRLASANIQYF. CDR3 coding DNA: TGTGCCAGCAGCACCAGACTAGCTTCGGCAAACATTCAGTACTTC. The rearrangement links TRBV11-2 to TRBJ2-4; TRBD2 matches 7 bases. This CDR3 spans 15 amino acids. In germline, CDR1 is SGHAT, CDR2 FQNNGV. Trimming at V came to 5 bases and at J to 6 bases, leaving 10 bases not matched to a gene.

A few counts support this clonotype. This rearrangement joins TRBV7-2 to TRBJ2-1; 10 nucleotides match TRBD1. V trimming: 4 bases; J trimming: 0 bases; junction bases outside the gene matches: 6. Germline-derived CDR1 and CDR2 are SGHTA and FQGNSA. There are 17 residues in the CDR3. CDR3 in DNA: TGTGCCAGCAGCTCAAGGACAGGGGGAGGCTCCTACAATGAGCAGTTCTTC. This encodes CASSSRTGGGSYNEQFF. Complete variable domain (other parts from reference TRBV7-2 and TRBJ2-1): GAGVSQSPSNKVTEKGKDVELRCDPISGHTALYWYRQSLGQGLEFLIYFQGNSAPDKSGLPSDRFSAERTGGSVSTLTIQRTQQEDSAVYLCASSSRTGGGSYNEQFFGPGTRLTVL.

The gene calls are TRBV3-1 and TRBJ2-6; TRBD1 or TRBD2 may be the D gene (5 bases each). V was clipped by 0 bases and J by 4 bases, with 10 bases between them. Per germline, CDR1 LGHDT and CDR2 YNNKEL (reference sequence). The CDR3 loop spans 16 amino acids. The CDR3 reads CASSQERGTGANVLTF. The DNA for the CDR3 is TGTGCCAGCAGCCAAGAAAGAGGGACCGGGGCCAACGTCCTGACTTTC. The variable domain in full, completed from reference TRBV3-1 and TRBJ2-6, reads DTAVSQTPKYLVTQMGNDKSIKCEQNLGHDTMYWYKQDSKKFLKIMFSYNNKELIINETVPNRFSPKSPDKAHLNLHINSLELGDSAVYFCASSQERGTGANVLTFGAGSRLTVL.

There are a few counts of this clonotype. V gene TRBV15 combines with J gene TRBJ2-7; the D gene is possibly TRBD1 (5 bases). CDR1 is LNHNV and CDR2 is YYDKDF in the germline V gene (reference sequence). This CDR3 is built from 17 residues. The germline V and J ends were trimmed by 1 base and 0 bases, with 16 bases remaining between them. The CDR3 region is CATSRVIQAGVSYEQYF. The CDR3 bases are TGTGCCACCAGCAGAGTGATACAGGCCGGCGTCTCCTACGAGCAGTACTTC.

The V gene is TRBV3-1, the J gene TRBJ2-1, with 11 bases identical to TRBD1. CDR1 is LGHDT and CDR2 is YNNKEL in the germline V gene (reference sequence). V lost 1 base, J lost 5 bases, and 7 bases stayed unmatched. This CDR3 spans 17 amino acids. CDR3 DNA: TGTGCCAGCAGCCAAGGAAGGACAGGGGGCGCTCACAATGAGCAGTTCTTC. Its protein is CASSQGRTGGAHNEQFF.

This clonotype was found a few times. The genes are TRBV12-3 or TRBV12-4 and TRBJ2-1, with 8 bases that match TRBD1. Germline trimming cut 4 bases from V and 14 bases from J; bases unmatched to any gene: 4. CDR3 length: 11 amino acids. The DNA for the CDR3 is TGTGCCAGCAGTTCGGGGACAGGAAAGTTCTTC. Translated, it gives CASSSGTGKFF.

CDR3 sequence: CSAFTATGSYEQYF. The CDR3 DNA sequence: TGCAGCGCCTTCACTGCGACTGGCTCCTACGAGCAGTACTTC. V gene TRBV29-1 combines with J gene TRBJ2-7; D is ambiguous. The germline V gene encodes CDR1 SQVTM and CDR2 ANQGSEA. The V gene lost 7 bases and the J gene lost 0 bases, with 16 bases spanning the gap. This CDR3 spans 14 amino acids.

The CDR3, as DNA: TGTGCCAGCAGTTTTGAAGCGGGGGGACTAGCCAAAAACATTCAGTACTTC. It specifies CASSFEAGGLAKNIQYF. The chain links TRBV7-2 to TRBJ2-4; the match to TRBD2 covers 9 bases. The CDR3 contains 17 residues. Trimming took 6 bases from V and 0 from J; bases not matched to a gene: 9. CDR1 is SGHTA, CDR2 FQGNSA, per germline.

This rearrangement joins TRBV9 to TRBJ1-2; D unclear. Germline loops: CDR1 SGDLS, CDR2 YYNGEE. V was pared by 3 bases and J by 6 bases, with 18 bases between. CDR3 length: 15 amino acids. The CDR3 loop is CASSAKTGSLHGYTF. The DNA of the CDR3 is TGTGCCAGCAGCGCCAAAACTGGGTCCCTTCATGGCTACACCTTC.

The genes are TRBV6-6 and TRBJ1-4, with D perhaps matching TRBD1 (6 bases). The CDR3 totals 14 residues. V was cut by 10 bases and J by 8 bases, with 20 bases left in between. The germline V gene encodes CDR1 MNHNY and CDR2 SVGAGI (reference sequence). The CDR3 DNA reads TGTGCCACCTCAGCCCGGGGGGCGAAAGAAAAACTGTTTTTT. It yields the protein CATSARGAKEKLFF.

J is TRBJ2-7 and V is TRBV7-2; D is uncertain. Per the germline V gene, CDR1 is SGHTA and CDR2 is FQGNSA. CDR3 size: 12 residues. Trimming cost V 5 bases and J 10 bases, with 15 bases left between them. The DNA for the CDR3 is TGTGCCAGCAGCCCCGATGCTACGAGACAGTACTTC. Encoded protein: CASSPDATRQYF. Complete variable domain (other parts from reference TRBV7-2 and TRBJ2-7): GAGVSQSPSNKVTEKGKDVELRCDPISGHTALYWYRQSLGQGLEFLIYFQGNSAPDKSGLPSDRFSAERTGGSVSTLTIQRTQQEDSAVYLCASSPDATRQYFGPGTRLTVT.

This clonotype was seen a few times. This chain uses TRBV20-1 with TRBJ2-3; D might be TRBD2 (5 bases). This CDR3 spans 16 amino acids. V lost 2 bases, J lost 2 bases, and 17 bases lay in between. Germline loops: CDR1 DFQATT, CDR2 SNEGSKA (reference sequence). CDR3 DNA sequence: TGCAGTGCTAGATCTTTCTTGGCGGGTGCCACAGATACGCAGTATTTT. Protein product: CSARSFLAGATDTQYF.

In its sample, this clonotype was seen a few times. The chain is built from TRBV20-1 and TRBJ2-7, with 11 bases matching TRBD2. With 5 bases clipped from V and 7 bases from J, the junction kept 13 bases outside the gene matches. The CDR3 runs 15 residues. Germline CDR1 DFQATT, CDR2 SNEGSKA (reference sequence). The CDR3 DNA sequence: TGCAGTGCTTCCCCCGGGCTAGCGGGAGGCCCGGAGCAGTACTTC. It codes for CSASPGLAGGPEQYF.

This chain connects TRBV29-1 to TRBJ2-1; no clear D. V lost 0 bases and J 2 bases, leaving 11 bases between the germline ends. Looked up from germline, CDR1 is SQVTM and CDR2 is ANQGSEA. The CDR3 consists of 15 residues. CDR3 DNA: TGCAGCGTTGAAGACGGCCGAAGGACCTACAATGAGCAGTTCTTC. Its protein product is CSVEDGRRTYNEQFF.

The chain uses TRBV24-1 and TRBJ2-1; D is uncertain. The germline CDR1 and CDR2 sequences are KGHDR and SFDVKD. CDR3 length: 13 amino acids. Trimming took 2 bases from V and 8 from J, leaving 9 bases between them. The CDR3 coding sequence is TGTGCCACCAGTGATTCCATTAGGGATGAGCAGTTCTTC. Its protein product is CATSDSIRDEQFF.

The chain uses TRBV21-1 and TRBJ2-5; TRBD2, the D gene given by the table, was not confirmed from the DNA. TRBV21-1 is a pseudogene segment. The CDR3 consists of 15 residues. The CDR3 protein is CASSNKREGGETQYF. CDR3 nucleotide sequence: TGTGCCAGCAGCAACAAGCGGGAGGGGGGGGAGACCCAGTACTTC.

This chain links TRBV7-2 with TRBJ2-7, with D perhaps matching TRBD2 (5 bases). This CDR3 has 14 residues. From germline, CDR1 is SGHTA and CDR2 FQGNSA. V lost 3 bases and J lost 0, with 9 bases in between. The CDR3 region has the DNA TGTGCCAGCAGCTTCGGGATGAGCTCCTACGAGCAGTACTTC. Translating it yields CASSFGMSSYEQYF.

There are a few counts of this clonotype. The chain couples TRBV6-1 to TRBJ1-2, with no clear D. V was clipped by 2 bases and J by 4 bases, with 11 bases between them. The germline V gene encodes CDR1 MNHNS and CDR2 SASEGT. The CDR3 totals 14 residues. CDR3 residues: CASSETGFGYGYTF. CDR3 DNA: TGTGCCAGCAGTGAAACCGGCTTTGGCTATGGCTACACCTTC.

This clonotype was seen a few times. The J gene is TRBJ2-6, the V gene TRBV28, with TRBD1 as a possible D gene (5 bases). CDR3 length: 15 residues. V was pared by 8 bases and J by 4 bases, with 15 bases between. CDR1 and CDR2 from the germline V gene are MDHEN and SYDVKM. Here the CDR3 reads CASGRRGLGANVLTF. The CDR3 nucleotides read TGTGCCAGCGGAAGAAGGGGTCTCGGGGCCAACGTCCTGACTTTC.